This T cell receptor (beta chain) comes out of a study of memory CD4+ T cells and cytomegalovirus serostatus. Study details: Donors were healthy Belgian adults, under ten CMV seropositive and fewer than 30 seronegative. Notes on the study in general: Of roughly 180 reported CMV TCRbeta sequences, some 70 were found in memory CD4+ repertoires.

V shed 3 bases and J 5 bases; nucleotides not matched to a gene: 5. Germline CDR1 and CDR2: SEHNR and FQNEAQ (reference sequence). The CDR3 sequence is 14 residues long. Source study methods: After removing out-of-frame reads, around 2,000,000 distinct TCRbeta sequences remained. Clones were sequenced by immunoSEQ multiplex PCR, and TCRdb holds only the in-frame ones, with some missing. V and J calls plus clone size are reproduced from that table; the DNA served to infer D and trimming. Among 75,000 to 95,000 clones listed, less than 90% were seen once. The sort gate was single viable CD3+CD4+CD8-CD45RO+ cells for memory CD4+ T cells. CD4+ T cells were isolated by positive magnetic selection. With respect to this clone: Its matching antigen is unknown.

V usage is TRBV7-9 and J usage is TRBJ1-1; TRBD1 matches 8 bases. This clonotype was sampled from an adult in good health and CMV-seronegative. Sequenced input: memory CD4+ T cells from blood. The CDR3 DNA follows: TGTGCCAGCAGCTTCGGACAGGGTAGTACTGAAGCTTTCTTT. Translating it yields CASSFGQGSTEAFF.